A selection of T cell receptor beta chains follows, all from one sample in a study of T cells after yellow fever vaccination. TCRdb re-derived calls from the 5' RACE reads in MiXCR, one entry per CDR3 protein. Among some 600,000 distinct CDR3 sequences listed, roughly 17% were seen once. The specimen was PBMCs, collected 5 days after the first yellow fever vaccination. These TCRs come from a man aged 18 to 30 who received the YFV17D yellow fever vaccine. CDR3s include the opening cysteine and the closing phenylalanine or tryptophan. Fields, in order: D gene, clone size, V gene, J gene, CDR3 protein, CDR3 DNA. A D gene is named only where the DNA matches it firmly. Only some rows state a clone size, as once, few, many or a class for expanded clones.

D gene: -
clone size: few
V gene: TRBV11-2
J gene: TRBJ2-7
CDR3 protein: CASSLSWRYEQYF
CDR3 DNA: TGTGCCAGCAGCTTATCCTGGAGGTACGAGCAGTACTTC

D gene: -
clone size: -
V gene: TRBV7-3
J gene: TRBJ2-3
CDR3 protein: CASSLRASSDTQYF
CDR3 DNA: TGTGCCAGCAGCTTACGGGCTAGCAGCGATACGCAGTATTTT

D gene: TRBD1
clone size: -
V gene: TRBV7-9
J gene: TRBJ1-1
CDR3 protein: CASEGGPLPGVFF
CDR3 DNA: TGTGCCAGCGAAGGGGGCCCCCTACCGGGAGTTTTCTTT

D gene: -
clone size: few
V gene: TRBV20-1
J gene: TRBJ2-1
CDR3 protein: CSAEDTPYNEQFF
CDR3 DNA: TGCAGTGCTGAGGACACGCCCTACAATGAGCAGTTCTTC

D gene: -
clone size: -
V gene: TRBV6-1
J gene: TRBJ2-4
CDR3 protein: CASSDRGGAWNIQYF
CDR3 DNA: TGTGCCAGCAGTGACAGGGGGGGGGCATGGAACATTCAGTACTTC

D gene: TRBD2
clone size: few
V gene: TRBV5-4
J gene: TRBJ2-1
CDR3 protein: CASSSGRGGYNEQFF
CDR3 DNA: TGTGCCAGCAGCTCCGGGCGGGGGGGATACAATGAGCAGTTCTTC

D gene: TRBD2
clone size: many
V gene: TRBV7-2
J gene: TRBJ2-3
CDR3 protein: CASSLATTSGAKTQYF
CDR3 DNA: TGTGCCAGCAGCTTAGCGACGACTAGCGGGGCTAAGACGCAGTATTTT

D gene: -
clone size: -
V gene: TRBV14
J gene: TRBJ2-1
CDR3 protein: CASSQVPLYEQFF
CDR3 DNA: TGTGCCAGCAGCCAAGTTCCCCTATATGAGCAGTTCTTC

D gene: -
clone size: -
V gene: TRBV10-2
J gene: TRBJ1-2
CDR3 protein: CASSDLIGQDNYGYTF
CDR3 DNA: TGCGCCAGCAGTGATCTGATAGGCCAGGATAACTATGGCTACACCTTC

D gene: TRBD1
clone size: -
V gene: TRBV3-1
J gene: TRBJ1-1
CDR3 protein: CASSPRTGKHTEAFF
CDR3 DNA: TGTGCCAGCAGCCCCCGGACAGGGAAGCACACTGAAGCTTTCTTT

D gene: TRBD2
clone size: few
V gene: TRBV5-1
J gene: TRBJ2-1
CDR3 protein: CASSFPGGPGYEQFF
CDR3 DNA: TGCGCCAGCAGCTTCCCGGGGGGGCCAGGTTATGAGCAGTTCTTC